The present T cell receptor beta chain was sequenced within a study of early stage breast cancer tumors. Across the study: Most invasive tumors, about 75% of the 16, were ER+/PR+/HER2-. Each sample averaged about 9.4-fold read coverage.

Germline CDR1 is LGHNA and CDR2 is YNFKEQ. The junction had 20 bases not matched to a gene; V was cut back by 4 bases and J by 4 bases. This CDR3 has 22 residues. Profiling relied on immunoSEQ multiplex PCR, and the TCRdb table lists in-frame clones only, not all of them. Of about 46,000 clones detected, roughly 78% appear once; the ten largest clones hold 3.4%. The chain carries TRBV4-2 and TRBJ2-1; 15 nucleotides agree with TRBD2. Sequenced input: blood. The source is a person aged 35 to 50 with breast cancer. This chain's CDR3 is CASSPGLAGGGAPWGSYNEQFF. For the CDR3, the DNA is TGTGCCAGCAGCCCGGGACTAGCGGGAGGTGGGGCCCCTTGGGGGTCTTACAATGAGCAGTTCTTC.